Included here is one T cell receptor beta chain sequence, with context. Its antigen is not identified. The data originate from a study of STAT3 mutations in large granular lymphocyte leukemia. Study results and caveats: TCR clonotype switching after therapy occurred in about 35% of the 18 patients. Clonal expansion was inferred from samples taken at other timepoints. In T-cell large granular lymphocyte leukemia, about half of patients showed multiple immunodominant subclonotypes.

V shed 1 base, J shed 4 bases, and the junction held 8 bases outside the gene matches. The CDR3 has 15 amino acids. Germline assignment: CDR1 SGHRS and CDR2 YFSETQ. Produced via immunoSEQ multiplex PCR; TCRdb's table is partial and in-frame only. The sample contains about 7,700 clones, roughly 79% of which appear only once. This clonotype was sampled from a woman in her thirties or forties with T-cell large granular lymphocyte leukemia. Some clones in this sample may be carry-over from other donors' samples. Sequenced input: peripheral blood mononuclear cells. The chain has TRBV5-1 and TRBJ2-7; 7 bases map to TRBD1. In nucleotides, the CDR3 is TGCGCCAGCAGCTTGCCGTCGACAGGGCAATACGAGCAGTACTTC. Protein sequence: CASSLPSTGQYEQYF.